One sample yielded the 27 T cell receptor beta chains listed below, sequenced in a study of T cells in Graves' hyperthyroidism and ophthalmopathy. RNA transcripts gave rise to amplified TCR beta CDR3 regions. HTBI primers were used for first-round RT-PCR of the TCR CDR3. Via MiXCR, TCRdb re-called the multiplex PCR reads, giving one row per CDR3 protein. The data contain about 360,000 distinct CDR3 sequences, over 10% of them singletons. The material sequenced was blood. All receptors come from a woman under 30 with Graves' hyperthyroidism.

This clonotype was observed at least ten times. The CDR3 DNA is TGCAGCGTTGTGGACGGGAACTATGGCTACACCTTC. Amino acids: CSVVDGNYGYTF. The V gene is TRBV29-1, the J gene TRBJ1-2, with D hard to call. The CDR3 spans 12 residues. V lost 4 bases and J 2 bases, leaving 8 bases between the germline ends. Germline assignment: CDR1 SQVTM and CDR2 ANQGSEA.

The chain carries TRBV20-1 and TRBJ1-1; D unclear. The CDR3 is 10 amino acids. The V gene lost 5 bases and the J gene lost 5 bases, with 6 bases spanning the gap. Germline V gene data show CDR1 as DFQATT and CDR2 as SNEGSKA (reference sequence). CDR3 sequence: CSAGSTEAFF. The CDR3 bases are TGCAGTGCTGGAAGTACTGAAGCTTTCTTT.

Ten or more counts support this clonotype. The gene calls are TRBV28 and TRBJ2-7; 12 nucleotides match TRBD1. Germline CDR1 is MDHEN and CDR2 is SYDVKM. The V segment lost 9 bases and the J segment 9 bases; nucleotides outside the gene matches: 15. The CDR3 runs to 15 residues. CDR3 sequence (DNA): TGTGCCAGTGGGGGATTGGGACAGGGGGCAGGAGGGCAGTACTTC. Translated: CASGGLGQGAGGQYF.

On this clonotype: Possible read error: a much larger clone is one base away. The chain has TRBV18 and TRBJ2-1, with D perhaps TRBD1 or TRBD2 (5 bases each). Looked up from germline, CDR1 is KGHSH and CDR2 is LQKENI. Trimming cost V 8 bases and J 5 bases, with 16 bases left between them. This CDR3 comprises 14 residues. The CDR3 DNA sequence: TGTGCCAGCGGGCCCCCGGGGCCCCACAATGAGCAGTTCTTC. This encodes CASGPPGPHNEQFF.

The sample holds a few counts of this clonotype. The chain is built from TRBV5-1 and TRBJ2-7, with D unclear. Germline lookup yields CDR1 SGHRS and CDR2 YFSETQ. The CDR3 is made up of 14 amino acids. V was cut by 3 bases and J by 4 bases, with 14 bases left in between. This CDR3 reads CASSYRTDGYEQYF. For the CDR3, the DNA is TGCGCCAGCAGCTACCGGACGGATGGGTACGAGCAGTACTTC.

The V call is TRBV6-1, the J call TRBJ1-4; tentative D call: TRBD1 (5 bases). From germline, CDR1 is MNHNS and CDR2 SASEGT. The V and J ends lost 5 bases and 5 bases respectively, with 18 bases between them. The CDR3 is 16 amino acids. CDR3 region: CASSSMGLGTNEKLFF. The CDR3 DNA is TGTGCCAGCAGTTCAATGGGGTTGGGGACCAATGAAAAACTGTTTTTT.

The chain has TRBV14 and TRBJ2-5; D ambiguous. Germline V gene lookup returns CDR1 SGHDN and CDR2 FVKESK. The length of the CDR3 is 16 residues. V lost 3 bases to trimming and J lost 1 base, with 15 bases between them. For the CDR3, the DNA is TGTGCCAGCAGCCATCCTGGAGACATCATCCAAGAGACCCAGTACTTC. Translation: CASSHPGDIIQETQYF.

The gene calls are TRBV6-1 and TRBJ2-1; D is unclear. CDR1 is MNHNS and CDR2 is SASEGT in the germline V gene. Trimming pared 1 base from V and 8 bases from J, leaving 21 bases between. The CDR3 runs to 17 residues. The CDR3: CASSEELSPSGGDEQFF. CDR3 nucleotides: TGTGCCAGCAGTGAAGAATTATCCCCATCGGGCGGAGATGAGCAGTTCTTC.

V and J are TRBV2 and TRBJ2-7, with a tentative D call TRBD1 (6 bases). Per the germline V gene, CDR1 is SNHLY and CDR2 is FYNNEI. The CDR3 runs 13 residues. Trimming took 1 base from V and 6 from J, leaving 10 bases between them. The CDR3 loop is CASSEVRGLEQYF. The CDR3 DNA reads TGTGCCAGCAGTGAAGTCAGGGGTCTCGAGCAGTACTTC.

This clonotype has a count of ten or more. The chain recombines TRBV14 with TRBJ1-1; D is undetermined. CDR3 length: 13 amino acids. Germline-derived CDR1 and CDR2 are SGHDN and FVKESK. V lost 0 bases to trimming and J lost 6 bases, with 8 bases between them. CDR3 region: CASSQDRGSEAFF. The CDR3 coding sequence is TGTGCCAGCAGCCAAGATCGGGGATCTGAAGCTTTCTTT.

This clonotype was detected only once. Possible read error: a much larger clone is one base away. The gene calls are TRBV6-1 and TRBJ1-5, with no clear D. The germline V gene encodes CDR1 MNHNS and CDR2 SASEGT. This CDR3 has 14 amino acids. Trimming shortened V by 6 bases and J by 2 bases, and 11 bases separated the two germline ends. CDR3 sequence: CASRRMMGNQPQHF. The CDR3 nucleotides read TGTGCCAGCAGACGTATGATGGGCAATCAGCCCCAGCATTTT.

This clonotype was detected many times. This chain links TRBV5-8 with TRBJ2-3; D unresolved. This CDR3 region has 13 residues. CDR1 and CDR2 (germline): SGHTS, YDEGEE. Between the trimmed V and J ends, which lost 0 bases and 10 bases, there was a span of 12 bases. CDR3 loop: CASSLVLVGSQYF. The CDR3 coding sequence is TGTGCCAGCAGCTTGGTCCTGGTGGGATCGCAGTATTTT.

This chain uses TRBV10-3 with TRBJ2-5; tentative D call: TRBD1 (5 bases). This CDR3 has 16 residues. Germline V gene data show CDR1 as ENHRY and CDR2 as SYGVKD. Trimming shortened V by 0 bases and J by 12 bases, and 23 bases separated the two germline ends. The DNA for the CDR3 is TGTGCCATCAGTGAGTCAACAACAGGTGGGCACACCAGGGAGTACTTC. This gives the protein CAISESTTGGHTREYF.

This clonotype came up many times. The CDR3 spells CASRLLNTEAFF. DNA of the CDR3: TGTGCCAGCAGGCTACTAAACACTGAAGCTTTCTTT. The J gene is TRBJ1-1, the V gene TRBV28, with D unclear. Trimming shortened V by 6 bases and J by 2 bases, and 7 bases separated the two germline ends. CDR3 length equals 12 residues. From germline, CDR1 is MDHEN and CDR2 SYDVKM.

The V and J genes are TRBV7-2 and TRBJ2-1; 11 bases are shared with TRBD2. V lost 1 base and J lost 8; bases outside the gene matches: 4. Germline CDR1 SGHTA, CDR2 FQGNSA. The CDR3 contains 15 residues. The CDR3: CASSLGGLAVDEQFF. CDR3 DNA sequence: TGTGCCAGCAGCTTAGGGGGACTAGCGGTGGATGAGCAGTTCTTC. The full variable domain, rest sourced from reference TRBV7-2 and TRBJ2-1, is GAGVSQSPSNKVTEKGKDVELRCDPISGHTALYWYRQSLGQGLEFLIYFQGNSAPDKSGLPSDRFSAERTGGSVSTLTIQRTQQEDSAVYLCASSLGGLAVDEQFFGPGTRLTVL.

The sample holds many counts of this clonotype. V is TRBV20-1 and J is TRBJ2-1; 8 nucleotides agree with TRBD2. CDR1 DFQATT and CDR2 SNEGSKA come from the germline V gene (reference sequence). This CDR3 is 15 amino acids long. The J segment lost 7 bases and the V segment lost 2 bases, leaving 10 bases of the junction unmatched. CDR3 nucleotides: TGCAGTGCTAGACCCGGGACTAGGGGGTTTAATGAGCAGTTCTTC. Its translation: CSARPGTRGFNEQFF.

This clonotype was picked up many times. The chain employs TRBV6-1 and TRBJ2-7; TRBD1 matches at 10 bases. The CDR3 covers 18 residues. From germline, CDR1 is MNHNS and CDR2 SASEGT. V lost 2 bases and J lost 3; bases outside the gene matches: 13. The CDR3 DNA sequence: TGTGCCAGCAGTGAATGGATTAGGACAGGGGGTAAAGGCTACGAGCAGTACTTC. This encodes CASSEWIRTGGKGYEQYF.

A remark on this clonotype: This could be a read error, since a much larger clone is one nucleotide away. The chain uses TRBV3-1 and TRBJ2-1; 7 bases are a match to TRBD1. Per the germline V gene, CDR1 is LGHDT and CDR2 is YNNKEL (reference sequence). The ends lost 3 bases at V and 4 bases at J; junction bases unmatched: 9. The CDR3 is 16 amino acids. This CDR3 is CASSQSLTGTYNEQFF. The CDR3 coding sequence is TGTGCCAGCAGCCAGTCCCTGACAGGGACGTACAATGAGCAGTTCTTC.

The J gene is TRBJ2-1, the V gene TRBV7-8; D remains unclear. V shed 0 bases and J shed 10 bases, with 7 bases lying between them. The CDR3 spans 12 residues. The germline V gene encodes CDR1 SGHVS and CDR2 FQNEAQ. In DNA, the CDR3 is TGTGCCAGCAGCTTAGCGCGGTGGGAGCAGTTCTTC. This codes for CASSLARWEQFF.

There are a few counts of this clonotype. The chain employs TRBV11-3 and TRBJ2-2; D gene uncertain. Germline loops: CDR1 SGHNT, CDR2 YENEEA. This CDR3 comprises 16 residues. Trimming stripped 3 bases from V and 2 bases from J, with 13 bases between. This chain's CDR3 is CASSLNPYGNTGELFF. The DNA for the CDR3 is TGTGCCAGCAGCTTGAACCCCTACGGAAACACCGGGGAGCTGTTTTTT.

The sample holds many counts of this clonotype. CDR3 sequence: CASSYSTGTRGSPLHF. In nucleotides, the CDR3 is TGTGCCAGCAGTTACTCAACCGGGACCAGGGGTTCACCCCTCCACTTT. The chain has TRBV6-2 or TRBV6-3 and TRBJ1-6, with D possibly being TRBD1 (6 bases). CDR1 MNHEY and CDR2 SVGEGT come from the germline V gene. The CDR3 sequence is 16 residues long. V was trimmed by 0 bases and J by 9 bases, leaving 15 bases between them.

This clonotype was recorded many times. CDR3 protein: CTAPANTEAFF. CDR3 sequence (DNA): TGCACCGCACCGGCGAACACTGAAGCTTTCTTT. The chain carries TRBV20-1 and TRBJ1-1; D remains unclear. CDR1 is DFQATT, CDR2 SNEGSKA, per germline (reference sequence). This CDR3 comprises 11 residues.

This clonotype was observed a few times. The chain recombines TRBV19 with TRBJ2-5, with 10 bases identical to TRBD2. Germline V gene data show CDR1 as LNHDA and CDR2 as SQIVND (reference sequence). V lost 7 bases to trimming and J lost 5 bases; unmatched junction nucleotides: 13. The CDR3 is 16 residues long. CDR3 bases: TGTGCCAGTACCGAGGGTAGCGGGGGGTTCGGGGAGACCCAGTACTTC. Protein: CASTEGSGGFGETQYF. Supplemented by reference TRBV19 and TRBJ2-5, the full variable domain reads DGGITQSPKYLFRKEGQNVTLSCEQNLNHDAMYWYRQDPGQGLRLIYYSQIVNDFQKGDIAEGYSVSREKKESFPLTVTSAQKNPTAFYLCASTEGSGGFGETQYFGPGTRLLVL.

There are many counts of this clonotype. The CDR3 DNA reads TGCGCCAGCAGCTTGGATGACAATAACTACGAGCAGTACTTC. As protein: CASSLDDNNYEQYF. The chain has TRBV5-1 and TRBJ2-7, with D uncertain. V was clipped by 0 bases and J by 3 bases, with 10 bases between them. The CDR3 loop spans 14 amino acids. Germline V gene lookup returns CDR1 SGHRS and CDR2 YFSETQ.

This clonotype was detected only a few times. A read error may be the cause here, since a much bigger clone is one base away. The gene calls are TRBV6-1 and TRBJ2-5, with D maybe TRBD2 (7 bases). V lost 8 bases and J lost 2, with 18 bases in between. Germline lookup yields CDR1 MNHNS and CDR2 SASEGT. The length of the CDR3 is 15 residues. The CDR3 loop is CASASQGGGQETQYF. The CDR3 DNA is TGTGCCAGCGCCTCGCAGGGAGGGGGACAAGAGACCCAGTACTTC.

This clonotype was seen at least ten times. This chain uses TRBV9 with TRBJ1-1, with 7 bases fitting TRBD1. Germline CDR1 SGDLS, CDR2 YYNGEE. V was clipped by 3 bases and J by 3 bases; unmatched bases: 11. The CDR3 extends over 16 amino acids. CDR3: CASSDPGQNVDTEAFF. CDR3 DNA: TGTGCCAGCAGCGATCCGGGACAGAATGTAGACACTGAAGCTTTCTTT.

This clonotype has only a few counts. The V call is TRBV10-3, the J call TRBJ1-1; weak D call: TRBD1 (6 bases). Trimming removed 11 bases from V and 3 bases from J, with 13 bases in between. The germline CDR1 and CDR2 sequences are ENHRY and SYGVKD. CDR3 length equals 12 residues. CDR3 sequence reads: CAVSGVDTEAFF. The CDR3 nucleotides read TGTGCCGTCTCAGGGGTGGACACTGAAGCTTTCTTT.